This TCR beta chain derives from a study of cytomegalovirus exposure and HLA in healthy donors. Per germline, CDR1 SGHNT and CDR2 YENEEA. CDR3 size: 15 residues. It was with 60 Vbeta and 13 Jbeta primers that the PCR ran. Repertoires were generated with immunoSEQ multiplex PCR, while TCRdb's copy carries only in-frame clones and drops some. This sample has roughly 120,000 clones, with around 80% found just once. This clone was seen more than once but under ten times. Its antigen is not identified. One end of the junction varies from germline; a read error may be responsible. Study-wide results and caveats: The likely origin of a cluster of highly shared sequence variants was a sequencing artifact.

The sequence derives from a man between 18 and 35 years old in good health and CMV-seronegative. What was sequenced was PBMCs. The rearrangement joins TRBV11-3 to TRBJ2-1, with D possibly being TRBD1 or TRBD2 (6 bases each). The CDR3 sequence: CASSLEGGSYNEQFF. For the CDR3, the DNA is TGTGCCAGCAGCCTAGAGGGGGGCTCCTACAATGAGCAGTTCTTC.